Shown below are 23 T cell receptor beta chains from a single sample sequenced in a study of Graves' ophthalmopathy and Graves' hyperthyroidism. Amplified TCR beta CDR3 regions were obtained using RNA transcripts as template. RT-PCR in the first round used HTBI primers; a second-round multiplex PCR followed. One entry per CDR3 protein, called by TCRdb with MiXCR from the multiplex PCR reads. The sample contains some 360,000 distinct CDR3 sequences, roughly 17% of which appear only once. The sequencing sample was made of peripheral blood. The receptors originated from an adult woman with stable Graves' hyperthyroidism.

About this clonotype itself: No conserved phenylalanine or tryptophan is present at the end of the CDR3, so a read error is the likely explanation. CDR3: CASQDSNTEAFY. The DNA for the CDR3 is TGTGCCAGTCAGGACTCGAACACTGAAGCTTTCTAT. The V gene is TRBV2, the J gene TRBJ1-1; D is undetermined. Germline lookup yields CDR1 SNHLY and CDR2 FYNNEI. The CDR3 spans 12 residues. V was clipped by 9 bases and J by 1 base, with 9 bases between them.

This clonotype was seen many times. V is TRBV20-1 and J is TRBJ2-5; D uncertain. V was shortened by 2 bases and J by 1 base, with 5 bases between the two germline ends. The CDR3 sequence is 12 residues long. Per the germline V gene, CDR1 is DFQATT and CDR2 is SNEGSKA (reference sequence). CDR3: CSARQLQETQYF. The CDR3 DNA sequence: TGCAGTGCTAGACAGCTCCAAGAGACCCAGTACTTC.

This clonotype was recorded at least ten times. The V gene is TRBV28, the J gene TRBJ1-2; TRBD1 aligns across 9 bases. From germline, CDR1 is MDHEN and CDR2 SYDVKM. The ends lost 7 bases at V and 4 bases at J; junction bases unmatched: 4. The CDR3 totals 13 residues. Here the CDR3 DNA reads TGTGCCAGCACCATGACAGGGGGCTATGGCTACACCTTC. This translates into CASTMTGGYGYTF.

This clonotype was observed a handful of times. The genes are TRBV4-1 and TRBJ1-3; D unclear. V lost 5 bases and J lost 6, with 23 bases in between. The V gene's germline CDR1 is MGHRA and CDR2 YSYEKL. The CDR3 sequence is 17 residues long. CDR3 sequence: CASSGHAEVVKENTIYF. The CDR3 DNA is TGCGCCAGCAGCGGCCATGCAGAAGTGGTAAAAGAAAACACCATATATTTT.

Of note for this clonotype: It may be a read error: a sequence one base away is much more abundant. This chain links TRBV5-5 with TRBJ2-7; TRBD2 aligns across 7 bases. This CDR3 spans 14 amino acids. Germline V gives CDR1 SGHKS, CDR2 YYEKEE (reference sequence). The CDR3 sequence: CACSLRERTYEQYF. CDR3 bases: TGTGCCTGCAGCTTGCGGGAGCGAACCTACGAGCAGTACTTC.

This clonotype was seen repeatedly, ten times or more. The chain employs TRBV24-1 and TRBJ2-3; 10 nucleotides align to TRBD2. CDR3 length equals 14 residues. V dropped 5 bases and J dropped 3; count of bases not matched to a gene: 1. Germline loops: CDR1 KGHDR, CDR2 SFDVKD. CDR3 DNA: TGTGCCACCAGTGTAGCGGGAGGAACAGATACGCAGTATTTT. Amino acids: CATSVAGGTDTQYF.

This clonotype occurred a few times. The genes are TRBV6-5 and TRBJ2-6; D is possibly TRBD1 (5 bases). The CDR3 is 15 amino acids. Germline V gene sequence: CDR1 MNHEY, CDR2 SVGAGI. V shed 2 bases and J shed 3 bases, with 8 bases lying between them. The CDR3 bases are TGTGCCAGCAGTTACCAGGGTTATGGGGCCAACGTCCTGACTTTC. As protein: CASSYQGYGANVLTF.

This clonotype showed up many times. It is likely a read error, because the conserved phenylalanine at the end of the CDR3 is missing. The rearrangement uses TRBV28 and TRBJ1-6; D gene unclear. In germline, CDR1 is MDHEN, CDR2 SYDVKM. Trimming pared 0 bases from V and 14 bases from J, leaving 14 bases between. This CDR3 region has 14 residues. In nucleotides, the CDR3 is TGTGCCAGCAGTTTATGGTTGGGCGATTGGGCCCTCCACTCT. Amino acids: CASSLWLGDWALHS.

This clonotype showed up just once. CDR3 in amino acids: CATSVTGSHGYTF. Here the CDR3 DNA reads TGTGCCACCAGTGTAACAGGGTCGCATGGCTACACCTTC. The chain couples TRBV24-1 to TRBJ1-2, with D possibly matching TRBD1 (6 bases). Deletions cut 5 bases from V and 6 bases from J, with 12 bases between. This CDR3 region has 13 residues. CDR1 and CDR2 from the germline V gene are KGHDR and SFDVKD.

The V and J genes are TRBV12-5 and TRBJ2-7; possible D gene TRBD1, 6 bases. V lost 6 bases, J lost 3 bases, and 12 bases lay in between. Germline CDR1 is LGHNT and CDR2 is FRNRAP. The CDR3 has 13 amino acids. The CDR3 DNA sequence: TGTGCTAGTGGACAGGGATCACTCTACGAGCAGTACTTC. Translated, it gives CASGQGSLYEQYF.

The sample holds many counts of this clonotype. The chain links TRBV11-2 to TRBJ2-2; 15 bases align to TRBD2. Trimming took 5 bases from V and 6 from J; bases not matched to a gene: 7. The CDR3 contains 17 residues. In germline, CDR1 is SGHAT, CDR2 FQNNGV. CDR3 sequence: CASSTGLAGGSAGELFF. Written as DNA, the CDR3 is TGTGCCAGCAGCACAGGACTAGCGGGAGGGTCGGCCGGGGAGCTGTTTTTT. Together with reference TRBV11-2 and TRBJ2-2, the CDR3 gives the full variable domain: EAGVAQSPRYKIIEKRQSVAFWCNPISGHATLYWYQQILGQGPKLLIQFQNNGVVDDSQLPKDRFSAERLKGVDSTLKIQPAKLEDSAVYLCASSTGLAGGSAGELFFGEGSRLTVL.

This clonotype has a count of ten or more. The chain links TRBV5-6 to TRBJ2-5; D unresolved. CDR3 length: 14 amino acids. In germline, CDR1 is SGHDT, CDR2 YYEEEE. The germline V and J ends were trimmed by 0 bases and 2 bases, with 8 bases remaining between them. The DNA of the CDR3 is TGTGCCAGCAGCTTGGTGGCTCGACAAGAGACCCAGTACTTC. It specifies CASSLVARQETQYF.

This clonotype was detected many times. The rearrangement joins TRBV7-3 to TRBJ2-2; D is uncertain. V lost 8 bases, J lost 0 bases, and 7 bases lay in between. Germline values: CDR1 SGHTA, CDR2 FQGTGA. This CDR3 spans 13 amino acids. CDR3 sequence reads: CASQRANTGELFF. In DNA, the CDR3 is TGTGCCAGCCAGAGAGCGAACACCGGGGAGCTGTTTTTT.

The sample holds many counts of this clonotype. The chain is built from TRBV28 and TRBJ1-5, with 7 nucleotides matching TRBD1. Germline V gene data show CDR1 as MDHEN and CDR2 as SYDVKM. The CDR3 length is 15 residues. Unmatched junction bases numbered 7, after V lost 6 bases and J lost 2 bases. Written as DNA, the CDR3 is TGTGCCAGCAGGAGACAGGGTCGGGGCAATCAGCCCCAGCATTTT. Its protein product is CASRRQGRGNQPQHF.

This clonotype was observed many times. The gene calls are TRBV28 and TRBJ2-2, with D possibly being TRBD1 (7 bases). CDR1 is MDHEN and CDR2 is SYDVKM in the germline V gene. The CDR3 loop spans 14 amino acids. V lost 6 bases and J 8 bases, leaving 16 bases between the germline ends. As DNA, the CDR3 is TGTGCCAGCAGACTCAGGGGGGAATCGGGGGAGCTGTTTTTT. Protein sequence: CASRLRGESGELFF.

This clonotype was detected many times. The chain uses TRBV12-3 or TRBV12-4 and TRBJ2-7; D remains unclear. The V gene lost 5 bases and the J gene lost 2 bases, with 10 bases spanning the gap. The CDR3 covers 13 residues. CDR3 residues: CASSNRQPYEQYF. The DNA of the CDR3 is TGTGCCAGCAGTAACCGGCAGCCCTACGAGCAGTACTTC.

This clonotype was detected many times. J is TRBJ2-7 and V is TRBV30; D is ambiguous. CDR1 is GTSNPN, CDR2 SVGIG, per germline (reference sequence). V lost 5 bases, J lost 2 bases, and 10 bases lay in between. The CDR3 extends over 12 amino acids. The CDR3 region is CAWFCGPYEQYF. CDR3 sequence (DNA): TGTGCCTGGTTTTGTGGTCCCTACGAGCAGTACTTC.

This clonotype was counted at least ten times. This chain joins TRBV24-1 and TRBJ2-7, with D maybe TRBD1 (6 bases). The germline V and J ends were trimmed by 5 bases and 5 bases, with 12 bases remaining between them. Germline V gives CDR1 KGHDR, CDR2 SFDVKD. There are 13 residues in the CDR3. As DNA, the CDR3 is TGTGCCACCAGTGGTGTGGGGGACAACGAGCAGTACTTC. Protein product: CATSGVGDNEQYF.

This clonotype was detected many times. The chain is built from TRBV29-1 and TRBJ1-2; D might be TRBD1 (6 bases). The CDR3 has 13 residues. With 4 bases removed from V and 1 base from J, the gap between germline ends came to 10 bases. Germline V lookup: CDR1 SQVTM, CDR2 ANQGSEA. CDR3 residues: CSVVTGNNYGYTF. CDR3 sequence (DNA): TGCAGCGTTGTAACAGGGAATAACTATGGCTACACCTTC. Full variable domain (outside the CDR3, taken from reference TRBV29-1 and TRBJ1-2): SAVISQKPSRDICQRGTSLTIQCQVDSQVTMMFWYRQQPGQSLTLIATANQGSEATYESGFVIDKFPISRPNLTFSTLTVSNMSPEDSSIYLCSVVTGNNYGYTFGSGTRLTVV.

This clonotype appeared many times. The rearrangement joins TRBV29-1 to TRBJ1-6, with D maybe TRBD1 (6 bases). CDR1 is SQVTM and CDR2 is ANQGSEA in the germline V gene. This CDR3 contains 14 residues. Trimming pared 6 bases from V and 6 bases from J, leaving 15 bases between. The DNA of the CDR3 is TGCAGCGTGACCTTTGGGGGCGGTAATTCACCCCTCCACTTT. Encoded protein: CSVTFGGGNSPLHF. The full variable domain, in which reference TRBV29-1 and TRBJ1-6 provide the parts outside the CDR3, is SAVISQKPSRDICQRGTSLTIQCQVDSQVTMMFWYRQQPGQSLTLIATANQGSEATYESGFVIDKFPISRPNLTFSTLTVSNMSPEDSSIYLCSVTFGGGNSPLHFGNGTRLTVT.

Ten or more counts support this clonotype. This chain links TRBV7-2 with TRBJ2-7; 11 bases fit TRBD2. The CDR3 is made up of 18 amino acids. Germline assignment: CDR1 SGHTA and CDR2 FQGNSA. Trimming took 0 bases from V and 0 from J; bases not matched to a gene: 7. The CDR3 loop reads CASSLAPGTSGYSYEQYF. Written as DNA, the CDR3 is TGTGCCAGCAGCTTAGCGCCGGGGACTAGCGGATACTCCTACGAGCAGTACTTC.

In this sample, this clonotype turned up many times. The chain is built from TRBV12-3 or TRBV12-4 and TRBJ2-5, with TRBD2 matching over 9 bases. The CDR3 loop spans 13 amino acids. Losses at the gene ends were 7 bases for V and 5 bases for J; bases not matched to a gene: 5. The CDR3: CASTRAGGETQYF. CDR3 nucleotides: TGTGCCAGCACTCGAGCGGGAGGTGAGACCCAGTACTTC.

This clonotype was picked up many times. This chain uses TRBV14 with TRBJ2-7; D remains ambiguous. Germline CDR1 and CDR2: SGHDN and FVKESK. V shed 0 bases and J shed 2 bases, with 11 bases lying between them. The CDR3 covers 15 residues. CDR3 sequence: CASSQDFRFPYEQYF. The CDR3, as DNA: TGTGCCAGCAGCCAAGATTTCCGTTTTCCCTACGAGCAGTACTTC.